This paragraph covers one T cell receptor beta chain sequence. The sample holds other DNA sequences that translate to the same CDR3. This record comes from a study of blood T cell repertoires in COVID-19. In the study overall: Collection of acute and convalescent COVID-19 samples took place in the United States, Italy and Spain. The cDNA or gDNA used as material had been derived from T cells, B-cell-depleted T cells, or PBMCs.

Germline lookup yields CDR1 LGHNA and CDR2 YNFKEQ. V was pared by 8 bases and J by 5 bases, with 8 bases of the junction left unmatched. CDR3 length: 14 residues. Sequencing was performed with immunoSEQ multiplex PCR; in TCRdb, only in-frame clones are kept and a portion is missing. The sample records approximately 65,000 clones, roughly 77% being singletons. The specimen was peripheral blood. The sequence came from a man aged 80 or over with acute or convalescent COVID-19. The V and J genes are TRBV4-2 and TRBJ1-1; 10 bases fit TRBD1. CDR3 nucleotide sequence: TGTGCCAGCCGACCCGGGACAGGGGATACTGAAGCTTTCTTT. Translated: CASRPGTGDTEAFF.